This entry describes one T cell receptor beta chain. CDR1 LNHDA and CDR2 SQIVND come from the germline V gene (reference sequence). Trimming stripped 8 bases from V and 2 bases from J, with 7 bases between. The CDR3 extends over 12 amino acids. The data were obtained in a study of cytomegalovirus exposure and HLA in healthy donors. Both 60 Vbeta primers and 13 Jbeta primers went into the PCR. Sequencing was performed with immunoSEQ multiplex PCR; in TCRdb, only in-frame clones are kept and a portion is missing. This sample's table reports around 140,000 clones. Sample: PBMCs. V usage is TRBV19 and J usage is TRBJ1-5; the D is unclear. This TCR came from a woman aged 40 to 50 in good health and CMV-seronegative. Here the CDR3 reads CASQVGNQPQHF. CDR3 bases: TGTGCCAGTCAGGTTGGCAATCAGCCCCAGCATTTT.